Presented here are 13 T cell receptor beta chains from one specimen sequenced in a study of OX40 agonist ivuxolimab in advanced cancers. Method: immunoSEQ multiplex PCR; TCRdb's copy keeps in-frame clones and lacks some. The data show approximately 86,000 clones, roughly 92% seen once. The sequencing used CD4+ or CD8+ T cells sorted from blood, collected in a trial of the OX40 agonist ivuxolimab. The receptors derive from an adult with an advanced solid tumor such as melanoma, head and neck, liver or kidney cancer.

V and J are TRBV28 and TRBJ2-6, with 9 bases aligning to TRBD1. CDR1 is MDHEN and CDR2 is SYDVKM in the germline V gene. V lost 0 bases, J lost 0 bases, and 3 bases stayed unmatched. The CDR3 spans 18 residues. CDR3 amino acids: CASSLWTGGSSGANVLTF. The DNA for the CDR3 is TGTGCCAGCAGTTTATGGACAGGGGGGAGCTCTGGGGCCAACGTCCTGACTTTC.

CDR3 in DNA: TGTGCCAGCAGCGTAGATTGGCGGAGATCCTACAATGAGCAGTTCTTC. Translating it yields CASSVDWRRSYNEQFF. The chain couples TRBV9 to TRBJ2-1; D remains unclear. The CDR3 length is 16 residues. V lost 0 bases and J 1 base, leaving 11 bases between the germline ends. Germline V gene sequence: CDR1 SGDLS, CDR2 YYNGEE.

The sample holds one count of this clone. The J gene is TRBJ2-7, the V gene TRBV10-3, with D possibly TRBD1 on 6 matching bases. The germline V and J ends were trimmed by 4 bases and 5 bases, with 15 bases remaining between them. This CDR3 contains 14 residues. Germline CDR1 is ENHRY and CDR2 is SYGVKD. Written as DNA, the CDR3 is TGTGCCATCAGTGTGGGGGCAGGGAGAGACGAGCAGTACTTC. It is translated as CAISVGAGRDEQYF.

V is TRBV18 and J is TRBJ1-6, with 8 positions matching TRBD1. With 6 bases clipped from V and 6 bases from J, the junction kept 7 bases outside the gene matches. The CDR3 length is 15 residues. The germline CDR1 and CDR2 sequences are KGHSH and LQKENI. The CDR3 DNA follows: TGTGCCAGCTCTCGTCAGGGGGCGTTTAATTCACCCCTCCACTTT. Translated, it gives CASSRQGAFNSPLHF.

The chain combines TRBV4-2 with TRBJ2-5; D unresolved. Trimming pared 7 bases from V and 0 bases from J, leaving 3 bases between. CDR1 LGHNA and CDR2 YNFKEQ come from the germline V gene. CDR3 length: 11 residues. The CDR3 protein is CASKNQETQYF. The CDR3 region has the DNA TGTGCCAGCAAAAACCAAGAGACCCAGTACTTC.

This chain uses TRBV7-9 with TRBJ2-7, with D uncertain. V shed 2 bases and J shed 5 bases, with 16 bases lying between them. CDR3 size: 15 residues. From germline, CDR1 is SEHNR and CDR2 FQNEAQ (reference sequence). CDR3 region: CASSLNGALGHEQYF. CDR3 in DNA: TGTGCCAGCAGCTTAAACGGCGCCCTGGGCCACGAGCAGTACTTC.

The CDR3: CASNSGQETQYF. The CDR3 region has the DNA TGTGCCAGCAACTCGGGCCAAGAGACCCAGTACTTC. This rearrangement joins TRBV9 to TRBJ2-5; no firm D call. Germline CDR1 and CDR2: SGDLS and YYNGEE. The V end was cut by 6 bases, the J end by 1 base, with 7 bases between. This CDR3 region has 12 residues.

V and J are TRBV27 and TRBJ2-1, with a possible D match to TRBD2 (6 bases). The CDR3 runs to 14 residues. V shed 4 bases and J shed 8 bases, with 15 bases lying between them. The germline CDR1 and CDR2 sequences are MNHEY and SMNVEV (reference sequence). The CDR3 DNA reads as TGTGCCAGCAGTTCCGGGACGGCGGGGTATGAGCAGTTCTTC. It yields the protein CASSSGTAGYEQFF.

V and J are TRBV27 and TRBJ1-1; D may be TRBD1 (5 bases). The germline V and J ends were trimmed by 3 bases and 1 base, with 9 bases remaining between them. Germline-derived CDR1 and CDR2 are MNHEY and SMNVEV (reference sequence). This CDR3 region has 14 residues. CDR3 DNA: TGTGCCAGCAGTTTCGGTCAGGGGAACACTGAAGCTTTCTTT. Translation: CASSFGQGNTEAFF.

The rearrangement joins TRBV7-2 to TRBJ2-2, with D unresolved. CDR1 SGHTA and CDR2 FQGNSA come from the germline V gene. Trimming left V 6 bases short and J 7 bases short, with 6 bases between. The CDR3 covers 11 residues. CDR3 protein: CASREYGELFF. The CDR3 nucleotides read TGTGCCAGCAGAGAATACGGGGAGCTGTTTTTT.

The chain couples TRBV29-1 to TRBJ2-3, with 7 bases matching TRBD2. V was pared by 1 base and J by 4 bases, with 5 bases of the junction left unmatched. The CDR3 has 14 residues. Germline values: CDR1 SQVTM, CDR2 ANQGSEA. As DNA, the CDR3 is TGCAGCGTTGAAGTGAATCGGGGGGCAGATACGCAGTATTTT. Amino acids: CSVEVNRGADTQYF.

The chain carries TRBV11-2 and TRBJ2-2; D may be TRBD2 (6 bases). Germline V lookup: CDR1 SGHAT, CDR2 FQNNGV. The V end was cut by 5 bases, the J end by 2 bases, with 12 bases between. This CDR3 has 15 amino acids. The CDR3 reads CASSVRGSNTGELFF. In nucleotides, the CDR3 is TGTGCCAGCAGCGTCCGGGGGTCCAACACCGGGGAGCTGTTTTTT.

This rearrangement joins TRBV10-3 to TRBJ2-1, with 9 bases identical to TRBD2. Losses at the gene ends were 5 bases for V and 7 bases for J; bases not matched to a gene: 9. Germline V lookup: CDR1 ENHRY, CDR2 SYGVKD. CDR3 length: 15 amino acids. CDR3 sequence (DNA): TGTGCCATCAGTACCGGGACTAGCACCCTAAATGAGCAGTTCTTC. As protein: CAISTGTSTLNEQFF.